What follows are 9 T cell receptor beta chains derived from one specimen sequenced in a study of CD8 T cells in Susac syndrome. About 0.45 to 1 ug RNA was reverse transcribed with random hexamers. TCRdb called the immunoSEQ multiplex PCR reads again in MiXCR, with one record for every CDR3 protein. The sample records 250,000 to 300,000 distinct CDR3 sequences, approximately 85% being singletons. The sample consisted of CD8+ T cells from PBMCs. Source of these receptors: a human donor with multiple sclerosis.

The chain is built from TRBV24-1 and TRBJ2-3, with D unresolved. CDR1 and CDR2 (germline): KGHDR, SFDVKD. Trimming cost V 2 bases and J 3 bases, with 11 bases left between them. This CDR3 is 15 amino acids long. The CDR3 sequence is CATSDYRASTDTQYF. CDR3 in DNA: TGTGCCACCAGTGATTATAGGGCCTCGACAGATACGCAGTATTTT.

The chain carries TRBV4-1 and TRBJ2-7; TRBD1 matches 10 bases. This CDR3 has 15 amino acids. Germline V gene lookup returns CDR1 MGHRA and CDR2 YSYEKL. The junction had 7 bases not matched to a gene; V was cut back by 3 bases and J by 5 bases. The DNA for the CDR3 is TGCGCCAGCAGCCATGGGACAGGGGTTAAAGACGAGCAGTACTTC. This sequence encodes CASSHGTGVKDEQYF.

The rearrangement links TRBV14 to TRBJ2-5; TRBD2 agrees at 11 bases. In germline, CDR1 is SGHDN, CDR2 FVKESK. V lost 2 bases to trimming and J lost 4 bases; unmatched junction nucleotides: 9. This CDR3 is 17 amino acids long. CDR3 sequence reads: CASSQTLAGGPPETQYF. In nucleotides, the CDR3 is TGTGCCAGCAGCCAAACCCTAGCGGGAGGCCCCCCAGAGACCCAGTACTTC. Complete variable domain (other parts from reference TRBV14 and TRBJ2-5): EAGVTQFPSHSVIEKGQTVTLRCDPISGHDNLYWYRRVMGKEIKFLLHFVKESKQDESGMPNNRFLAERTGGTYSTLKVQPAELEDSGVYFCASSQTLAGGPPETQYFGPGTRLLVL.

The genes are TRBV27 and TRBJ1-5; maybe TRBD1 (6 bases). The CDR3 extends over 14 amino acids. Germline CDR1 MNHEY, CDR2 SMNVEV (reference sequence). The V and J ends lost 2 bases and 4 bases respectively, with 9 bases between them. The CDR3 protein is CASSLGGINQPQHF. The DNA for the CDR3 is TGTGCCAGCAGTTTAGGGGGCATAAATCAGCCCCAGCATTTT.

V and J are TRBV27 and TRBJ2-5; tentatively, D is TRBD2 (5 bases). Germline V lookup: CDR1 MNHEY, CDR2 SMNVEV (reference sequence). The V end lost 5 bases, the J end lost 4 bases, and 14 bases lay between the germline ends. The CDR3 runs to 14 residues. CDR3 DNA: TGTGCCAGCAGTCCCGTAGCGTTACGAGAGACCCAGTACTTC. This codes for CASSPVALRETQYF.

The V and J genes are TRBV15 and TRBJ1-3; D remains unclear. Germline CDR1 LNHNV, CDR2 YYDKDF (reference sequence). The CDR3 has 11 amino acids. V dropped 8 bases and J dropped 4 bases, with 6 bases sitting between them. In DNA, the CDR3 is TGTGCCACCGGCCAGGGAAACACCATATATTTT. Its protein is CATGQGNTIYF.

This clonotype was detected a few times. J is TRBJ1-5 and V is TRBV7-2; no reliable D call. The germline V and J ends were trimmed by 2 bases and 5 bases, with 7 bases remaining between them. This CDR3 has 13 residues. Germline V gene lookup returns CDR1 SGHTA and CDR2 FQGNSA. The CDR3 DNA reads TGTGCCAGCAGCTTATGGGTGGATCAGCCCCAGCATTTT. Translation gives CASSLWVDQPQHF.

The chain joins TRBV4-1 to TRBJ1-5; no clear D gene. The germline gives CDR1 MGHRA, CDR2 YSYEKL. The ends were cut back, 1 base at V and 4 bases at J, with 11 bases in the middle. The CDR3 has 15 amino acids. CDR3 DNA sequence: TGCGCCAGCAGCCAAGCGCAGGTCCGGAATCAGCCCCAGCATTTT. It yields the protein CASSQAQVRNQPQHF.

The genes are TRBV20-1 and TRBJ1-2, with a weak D call TRBD1 (5 bases). The CDR3 covers 14 residues. Trimming removed 6 bases at V and 2 bases at J, with 16 bases between. Germline lookup yields CDR1 DFQATT and CDR2 SNEGSKA (reference sequence). CDR3 bases: TGCAGTGCCCCTCCCGGGGACGTGAACTATGGCTACACCTTC. This codes for CSAPPGDVNYGYTF.